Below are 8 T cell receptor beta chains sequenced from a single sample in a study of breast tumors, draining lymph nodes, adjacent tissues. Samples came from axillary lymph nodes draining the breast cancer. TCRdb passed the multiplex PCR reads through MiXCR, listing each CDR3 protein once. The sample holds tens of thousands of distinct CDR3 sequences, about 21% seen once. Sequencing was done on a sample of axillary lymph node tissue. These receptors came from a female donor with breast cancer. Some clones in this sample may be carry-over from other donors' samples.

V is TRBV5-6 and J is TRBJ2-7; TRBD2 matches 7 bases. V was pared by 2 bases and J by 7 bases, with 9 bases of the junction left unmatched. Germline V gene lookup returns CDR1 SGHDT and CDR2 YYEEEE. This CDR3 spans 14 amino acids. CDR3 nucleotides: TGTGCCAGCAGCTTAATGGGGAGCGGGGAGGAGCAGTACTTC. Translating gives CASSLMGSGEEQYF.

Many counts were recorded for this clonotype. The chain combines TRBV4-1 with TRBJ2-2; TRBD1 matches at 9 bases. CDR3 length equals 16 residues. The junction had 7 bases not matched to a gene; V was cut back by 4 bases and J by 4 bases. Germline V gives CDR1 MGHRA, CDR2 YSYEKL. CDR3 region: CASSPTGTGFTGELFF. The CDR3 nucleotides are TGCGCCAGCAGCCCCACCGGGACAGGGTTCACCGGGGAGCTGTTTTTT.

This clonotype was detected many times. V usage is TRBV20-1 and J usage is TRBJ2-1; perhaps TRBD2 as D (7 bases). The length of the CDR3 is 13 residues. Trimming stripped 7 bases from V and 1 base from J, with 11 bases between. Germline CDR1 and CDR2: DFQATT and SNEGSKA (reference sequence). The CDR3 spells CSGGGGSYNEQFF. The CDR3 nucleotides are TGCAGTGGGGGAGGGGGATCCTACAATGAGCAGTTCTTC.

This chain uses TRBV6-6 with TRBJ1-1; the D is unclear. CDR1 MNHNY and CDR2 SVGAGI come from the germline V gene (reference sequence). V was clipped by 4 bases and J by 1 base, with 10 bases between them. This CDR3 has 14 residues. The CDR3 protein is CASSSQPRNTEAFF. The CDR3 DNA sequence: TGTGCCAGCAGTTCTCAGCCCCGGAACACTGAAGCTTTCTTT.

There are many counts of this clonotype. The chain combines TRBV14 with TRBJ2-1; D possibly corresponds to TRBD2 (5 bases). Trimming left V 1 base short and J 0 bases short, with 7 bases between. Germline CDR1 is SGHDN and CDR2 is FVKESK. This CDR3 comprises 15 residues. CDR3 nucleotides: TGTGCCAGCAGCCAAGTTGCGGGCTCCTACAATGAGCAGTTCTTC. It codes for CASSQVAGSYNEQFF.

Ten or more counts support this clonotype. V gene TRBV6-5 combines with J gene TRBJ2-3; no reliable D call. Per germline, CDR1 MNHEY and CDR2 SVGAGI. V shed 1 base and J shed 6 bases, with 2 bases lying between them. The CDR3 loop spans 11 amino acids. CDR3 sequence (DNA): TGTGCCAGCAGTTACTACGATACGCAGTATTTT. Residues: CASSYYDTQYF.

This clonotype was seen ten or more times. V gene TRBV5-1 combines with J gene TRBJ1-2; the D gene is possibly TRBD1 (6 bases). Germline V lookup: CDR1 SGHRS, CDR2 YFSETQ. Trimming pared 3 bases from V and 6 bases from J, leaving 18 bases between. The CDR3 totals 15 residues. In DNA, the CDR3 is TGCGCCAGCAGCTATACCGGTAGTTGGGGGCATGGCTACACCTTC. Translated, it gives CASSYTGSWGHGYTF. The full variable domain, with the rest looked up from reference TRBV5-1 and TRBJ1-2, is KAGVTQTPRYLIKTRGQQVTLSCSPISGHRSVSWYQQTPGQGLQFLFEYFSETQRNKGNFPGRFSGRQFSNSRSEMNVSTLELGDSALYLCASSYTGSWGHGYTFGSGTRLTVV.

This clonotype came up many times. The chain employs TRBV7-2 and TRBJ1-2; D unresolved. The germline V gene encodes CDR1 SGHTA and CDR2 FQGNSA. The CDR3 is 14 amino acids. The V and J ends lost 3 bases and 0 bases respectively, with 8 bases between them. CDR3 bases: TGTGCCAGCAGCTTGAGGGCCGCTAACTATGGCTACACCTTC. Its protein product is CASSLRAANYGYTF.